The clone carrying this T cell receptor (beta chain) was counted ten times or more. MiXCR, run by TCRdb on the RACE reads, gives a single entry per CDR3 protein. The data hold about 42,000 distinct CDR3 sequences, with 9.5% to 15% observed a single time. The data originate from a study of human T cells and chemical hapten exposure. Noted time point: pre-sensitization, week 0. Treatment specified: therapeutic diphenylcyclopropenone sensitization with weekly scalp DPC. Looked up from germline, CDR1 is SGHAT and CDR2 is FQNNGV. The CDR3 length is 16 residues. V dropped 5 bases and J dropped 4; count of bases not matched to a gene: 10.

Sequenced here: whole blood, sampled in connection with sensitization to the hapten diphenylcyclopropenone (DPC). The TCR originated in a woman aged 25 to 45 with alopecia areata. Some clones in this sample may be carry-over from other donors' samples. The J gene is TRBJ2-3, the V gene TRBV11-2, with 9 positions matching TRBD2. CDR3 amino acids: CASSLVTAGGADTQYF. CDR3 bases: TGTGCCAGCAGCCTTGTAACAGCGGGAGGCGCAGATACGCAGTATTTT.